This T cell receptor beta chain was recovered during a study of shared clonotypes between healthy human individuals. Findings and caveats of the study: Naive subsets generally exceeded memory subsets in estimated richness. When compared with the clonotypes that were shared by all four sorted-subset donors, the non-shared clonotypes turned out to have lower generation probabilities.

The CDR3 spans 15 residues. With 8 bases removed from V and 0 bases from J, the gap between germline ends came to 17 bases. Germline lookup yields CDR1 GTSNPN and CDR2 SVGIG (reference sequence). With respect to this clone: The target antigen is unknown.

Nashville, Tennessee was home to all donors, who were Caucasian adults. A deep-level run was used for the assay. The assay was immunoSEQ multiplex PCR, and TCRdb's table has in-frame clones only and misses some. The table has 2 million to 2.5 million clones, 90% to 97% seen once. The chain employs TRBV30 and TRBJ1-3; D not certain. Sequenced sample: naive CD4+ T cells sorted from blood. Subset in this sample: CD45RA+ positively selected. This TCR came from a young man in good health. CDR3 in amino acids: CAITTGFTSGNTIYF. The CDR3 DNA reads TGTGCCATCACCACCGGATTCACCTCTGGAAACACCATATATTTT.